The present T cell receptor (beta chain) was sequenced within a study of blood T cell repertoires in COVID-19 (dated by TCRdb to about 2020). For the study in its entirety: Samples covering the acute and convalescent phases of COVID-19 were provided by collaborators in the United States, Italy and Spain. Where available, HLA class I and class II types were obtained from metadata supplied by the sample provider rather than from assay-based typing. Nearly every sample came with metadata listing a de-identified subject ID, COVID-19 status, age in years and sex. The material from the prospective study consisted of cDNA or gDNA derived from T cells, B-cell-depleted T cells, or PBMCs. Subjects who had been exposed to COVID-19, were actively infected with it, or had recovered from it provided the deeply sampled blood TCRbeta repertoires that made up the dataset. The samples were drawn from two sources: the first 160 participants of the ongoing ImmuneRACE study, and some 1,300 subjects contributed by 6 global collaborators. A freely available public database, intended as a resource for researchers studying the immune response to SARS-CoV-2, is where the repertoires were released. The research as a whole found: The amount of clinical and demographic metadata varied by source and participant and was provided uncurated.

The junction shows trimming of 6 bases on V and 5 bases on J, plus 10 bases between the germline ends. The cysteine opens and the phenylalanine closes a CDR3 of 12 amino acids. CDR3 DNA is the only sequence kept; it has 36 bases, read in frame from the first base. The germline V gene specifies MNHEY as CDR1 and SVGAGI as CDR2. As concerns this clone: Its antigen is currently not known. There are no base qualities to consult, and no much larger clone falls within one base.

The immunoSEQ Assay, a bias-controlled multiplex PCR, was used to amplify TCRbeta CDR3 regions from genomic DNA. For the original study's pipeline: The number of nucleated cells in each sample was estimated from the amplification of reference gene primers within the assay. Sequence reads were collapsed and filtered to measure the absolute abundance of every unique TCRbeta CDR3 rearrangement. For each sample, productive Simpson clonality was calculated by taking the square root of Simpson's diversity index across productive rearrangements. TCRdb took over this immuneACCESS table, retaining in-frame rearrangements with V and J assigned. Such tables are incomplete; in checked studies, under half of the missing clones stem from an unresolved V gene, and the remainder is unexplained. V, J and clone size derive from that table, while D and trimming were established from the DNA sequence. The sample records roughly 250,000 clones, about 80% of which are singletons. The top ten constitute 15% to 18% of the sample.

At one collaborating source in Seattle, patients were enrolled during active infection and were followed longitudinally through the course of disease. Collaborating institutions collected whole blood in K2EDTA tubes following their own protocols. Collaborator samples were shipped for TCRbeta analysis as frozen whole blood, isolated PBMCs, or DNA extracted from either sample type. The chain joins TRBV6-5 to TRBJ1-1, with an unclear D gene assignment. Sequencing input: peripheral blood. This TCR was sampled from a person between 65 and 80 years old with COVID-19, enrolled during active disease. Here is the DNA: TGTGCCAGCAGGGGAGCGGGGACTGAAGCTTTCTTT. Translated, this is CASRGAGTEAFF.